Each of the 16 T cell receptor beta chains below was sequenced from the same sample in a study of blood T cell repertoires in COVID-19. Sequencing was performed with immunoSEQ multiplex PCR; in TCRdb, only in-frame clones are kept and a portion is missing. Altogether 270,000 or so clones are present, roughly 90% being singletons, with the ten largest covering about 2.3%. What was sequenced was PBMCs or T cells enriched from blood (not recorded which). The origin of the receptors is a woman aged 35 to 49 with acute COVID-19.

The chain has TRBV4-1 and TRBJ2-7; the match to TRBD2 covers 15 bases. This CDR3 contains 17 residues. The junction had 2 bases not matched to a gene; V was cut back by 0 bases and J by 2 bases. Germline CDR1 and CDR2: MGHRA and YSYEKL. As DNA, the CDR3 is TGCGCCAGCAGCCAAGAGTGGACTAGCGGGAGGGCCTACGAGCAGTACTTC. Translated: CASSQEWTSGRAYEQYF.

The chain is built from TRBV5-1 and TRBJ2-5; 8 bases fit TRBD2. The CDR3 sequence is 13 residues long. Germline V gives CDR1 SGHRS, CDR2 YFSETQ. V shed 4 bases, J shed 5 bases, and the junction held 4 bases outside the gene matches. CDR3 region: CASSIAGRETQYF. The CDR3 region has the DNA TGCGCCAGCAGCATAGCGGGAAGGGAGACCCAGTACTTC.

The chain employs TRBV28 and TRBJ1-3; no clear D. V shed 3 bases and J shed 2 bases, with 5 bases lying between them. Germline V lookup: CDR1 MDHEN, CDR2 SYDVKM. The CDR3 is made up of 13 amino acids. CDR3 amino acids: CASSLRAGNTIYF. In DNA, the CDR3 is TGTGCCAGCAGTTTGAGGGCTGGAAACACCATATATTTT. The full variable domain, its missing parts supplied by reference TRBV28 and TRBJ1-3, is DVKVTQSSRYLVKRTGEKVFLECVQDMDHENMFWYRQDPGLGLRLIYFSYDVKMKEKGDIPEGYSVSREKKERFSLILESASTNQTSMYLCASSLRAGNTIYFGEGSWLTVV.

The chain combines TRBV15 with TRBJ1-1; the D gene is possibly TRBD1 (6 bases). Germline CDR1 and CDR2: LNHNV and YYDKDF (reference sequence). V shed 5 bases and J shed 1 base, with 8 bases lying between them. This CDR3 is 13 amino acids long. DNA for the CDR3: TGTGCCACCAGCTCCAGGGGGAACACTGAAGCTTTCTTT. As protein: CATSSRGNTEAFF.

The chain employs TRBV6-5 and TRBJ1-1; TRBD1 matches at 9 bases. This CDR3 comprises 14 residues. The V gene end was trimmed by 3 bases and the J gene end by 13 bases; junction bases not matched to a gene: 12. From germline, CDR1 is MNHEY and CDR2 SVGAGI. For the CDR3, the DNA is TGTGCCAGCAGTTATGATTGGGGACAGGGCCGACTTTTCTTT. The encoded protein is CASSYDWGQGRLFF.

The chain couples TRBV4-1 to TRBJ2-1, with 15 bases matching TRBD2. The V gene end was trimmed by 4 bases and the J gene end by 10 bases; junction bases not matched to a gene: 11. This CDR3 has 17 amino acids. Germline V gene sequence: CDR1 MGHRA, CDR2 YSYEKL. The CDR3 sequence is CASSPGLAGGVREEQFF. The DNA of the CDR3 is TGCGCCAGCAGCCCTGGACTAGCGGGAGGGGTAAGGGAAGAGCAGTTCTTC.

The chain couples TRBV19 to TRBJ2-2; tentative D call: TRBD1 (6 bases). V lost 4 bases, J lost 6 bases, and 12 bases lay in between. This CDR3 region has 14 residues. Germline V gene data show CDR1 as LNHDA and CDR2 as SQIVND (reference sequence). Here the CDR3 DNA reads TGTGCCAGTAGTACCTACAGGGTTCCCGGGGAGCTGTTTTTT. Encoded protein: CASSTYRVPGELFF.

The count of this clone is one. The J gene is TRBJ2-6, the V gene TRBV7-9, with TRBD1 matching over 7 bases. Germline-derived CDR1 and CDR2 are SEHNR and FQNEAQ (reference sequence). The CDR3 covers 17 residues. V gave up 5 bases and J gave up 0 bases; unmatched junction bases: 7. The CDR3: CASSRLAGGSGANVLTF. The CDR3 coding sequence is TGTGCCAGCAGCCGATTAGCAGGGGGCTCTGGGGCCAACGTCCTGACTTTC.

The gene calls are TRBV28 and TRBJ2-1; 15 bases line up with TRBD2. V lost 3 bases to trimming and J lost 8 bases; unmatched junction nucleotides: 2. The CDR3 has 15 amino acids. Germline V gives CDR1 MDHEN, CDR2 SYDVKM. Here the CDR3 DNA reads TGTGCCAGCAGTTTCCGGACTAGCGGGGGGGATGAGCAGTTCTTC. This translates into CASSFRTSGGDEQFF.

V gene TRBV14 combines with J gene TRBJ2-1, with 9 bases matching TRBD1. J lost 10 bases, V lost 0 bases, and 4 bases had no gene match. CDR1 is SGHDN, CDR2 FVKESK, per germline. This CDR3 has 14 residues. This CDR3 reads CASSQDNRGREQFF. The DNA of the CDR3 is TGTGCCAGCAGCCAAGATAACAGGGGGCGAGAGCAGTTCTTC.

The chain combines TRBV24-1 with TRBJ2-2, with 8 positions matching TRBD2. The junction had 7 bases not matched to a gene; V was cut back by 3 bases and J by 8 bases. This CDR3 contains 15 residues. From germline, CDR1 is KGHDR and CDR2 SFDVKD. The CDR3 bases are TGTGCCACCAGTGATCCCGGGACTAGTGGAGGGGAGCTGTTTTTT. Its translation is CATSDPGTSGGELFF.

This chain uses TRBV7-6 with TRBJ2-3, with TRBD2 identical over 9 bases. In germline, CDR1 is SGHVS, CDR2 FNYEAQ. This CDR3 region has 15 residues. J was trimmed by 3 bases and V by 7 bases; bases with no gene match: 8. The CDR3 DNA reads TGTGCCAGCAAAATAGCGGGAGTTACGACAGATACGCAGTATTTT. Translation gives CASKIAGVTTDTQYF.

The chain has TRBV3-1 (or the pseudogene TRBV3-2) and TRBJ2-3; 7 bases align to TRBD1. V shed 1 base, J shed 5 bases, and the junction held 9 bases outside the gene matches. CDR1 is LGHDT and CDR2 is YNNKEL in the germline V gene (reference sequence). The CDR3 is made up of 16 amino acids. The chain's CDR3 is CASSQVHRGRGDTQYF. The CDR3 coding sequence is TGTGCCAGCAGCCAAGTGCACAGGGGACGAGGAGATACGCAGTATTTT.

In the case of this clone: The sample contains more than one DNA sequence encoding this CDR3. The CDR3 DNA follows: TGTGCCAGCAGCGTAGGGGGAGTTAACTATGGCTACACCTTC. This sequence encodes CASSVGGVNYGYTF. V usage is TRBV9 and J usage is TRBJ1-2; no firm D call. Germline CDR1 and CDR2: SGDLS and YYNGEE. This CDR3 contains 14 residues. The V gene lost 0 bases and the J gene lost 1 base, with 7 bases spanning the gap.

V gene TRBV2 combines with J gene TRBJ2-7; 8 nucleotides agree with TRBD2. The CDR3 has 11 amino acids. Trimming removed 8 bases from V and 4 bases from J; junction bases left unmatched: 1. The germline gives CDR1 SNHLY, CDR2 FYNNEI. This CDR3 is CASQRGYEQYF. For the CDR3, the DNA is TGTGCCAGCCAGCGGGGGTACGAGCAGTACTTC.

About this clone itself: The sample has other DNA sequences that encode this CDR3 too. The V and J genes are TRBV7-9 and TRBJ2-5; no reliable D call. CDR3 length: 12 amino acids. V was clipped by 0 bases and J by 4 bases, with 3 bases between them. In germline, CDR1 is SEHNR, CDR2 FQNEAQ (reference sequence). The CDR3 reads CASSLAGETQYF. CDR3 bases: TGTGCCAGCAGCTTAGCCGGAGAGACCCAGTACTTC.